This entry lists 5 T cell receptor beta chains sequenced from one sample in a study of T cell responses to AZD1222 COVID-19 vaccine. Produced via immunoSEQ multiplex PCR; TCRdb's table is partial and in-frame only. The sample has about 130,000 clones; around 90% are singletons. Sequencing was performed on peripheral blood, taken on day 0 of AZD1222 vaccination. The receptors derive from an adult in good health.

The chain is built from TRBV27 and TRBJ1-2; a possible D gene is TRBD1 (5 bases). The CDR3 has 13 amino acids. Trimming stripped 7 bases from V and 7 bases from J, with 16 bases between. CDR1 and CDR2 (germline): MNHEY, SMNVEV (reference sequence). CDR3 nucleotide sequence: TGTGCCAGCACCCCGATGGGGGGAGGTGGCTACACCTTC. Translating gives CASTPMGGGGYTF.

The CDR3 loop is CASSVGSISPLHF. Here the CDR3 DNA reads TGTGCCAGCAGCGTAGGGTCGATCTCACCCCTCCACTTT. The chain is built from TRBV9 and TRBJ1-6, with D hard to call. Looked up from germline, CDR1 is SGDLS and CDR2 is YYNGEE. The CDR3 runs 13 residues. V lost 0 bases and J 10 bases, leaving 8 bases between the germline ends.

This chain connects TRBV5-6 to TRBJ2-1; 10 nucleotides line up with TRBD2. Germline CDR1 is SGHDT and CDR2 is YYEEEE. This CDR3 has 15 amino acids. V lost 4 bases, J lost 1 base, and 2 bases stayed unmatched. The CDR3 is CASSRSGGSYNEQFF. In DNA, the CDR3 is TGTGCCAGCAGCCGTAGCGGGGGGTCCTACAATGAGCAGTTCTTC.

The rearrangement uses TRBV2 and TRBJ2-2; 15 bases fit TRBD2. CDR1 is SNHLY and CDR2 is FYNNEI in the germline V gene. V was clipped by 3 bases and J by 5 bases; unmatched bases: 7. The CDR3 has 18 amino acids. The CDR3 region is CASSDPGLAGGRTGELFF. Here the CDR3 DNA reads TGTGCCAGCAGTGACCCTGGACTAGCGGGGGGGCGAACCGGGGAGCTGTTTTTT.

This clone was recorded only once. The CDR3 bases are TGCAGTGCTAGTCGGGGACAGGGAGGCTATGGCTACACCTTC. Its translation is CSASRGQGGYGYTF. The rearrangement uses TRBV20-1 and TRBJ1-2; 9 bases agree with TRBD1. This CDR3 is 14 amino acids long. The ends lost 3 bases at V and 4 bases at J; junction bases unmatched: 6. Germline V gene sequence: CDR1 DFQATT, CDR2 SNEGSKA (reference sequence).